Each of the 15 T cell receptor beta chains below was sequenced from the same sample in a study of blood T cell repertoires in COVID-19. This table comes from immunoSEQ multiplex PCR, and its TCRdb copy is limited to in-frame clones, with some not included. The sample holds around 250,000 clones, around nine tenths seen once. Sequencing used PBMCs or T cells enriched from blood (not recorded which). These receptors came from a woman aged 25 to 39 who had recovered from COVID-19.

CDR3: CASSLGRSDYGYTF. The CDR3 DNA reads TGTGCCAGCAGTTTGGGCAGGTCCGACTATGGCTACACCTTC. The chain links TRBV28 to TRBJ1-2; no definite D call. Germline V gene data show CDR1 as MDHEN and CDR2 as SYDVKM. The CDR3 is 14 amino acids. Trimming shortened V by 3 bases and J by 3 bases, and 11 bases separated the two germline ends.

The genes are TRBV12-1 and TRBJ2-3; the DNA was not compared with TRBD2, the D call given in the table. TRBV12-1 is a pseudogene segment. The CDR3 extends over 16 amino acids. The CDR3 spells CASSVAHGRRADTQYF. The CDR3 DNA reads as TGTGCCAGCAGCGTTGCCCACGGGAGGAGGGCAGATACGCAGTATTTT.

The chain employs TRBV5-1 and TRBJ2-7; a possible D gene is TRBD2 (6 bases). Germline CDR1 reads SGHRS; CDR2 reads YFSETQ. The CDR3 has 15 residues. Trimming shortened V by 0 bases and J by 3 bases, and 13 bases separated the two germline ends. CDR3 DNA: TGCGCCAGCAGCTTGGGGGCGGGGCGGGACTACGAGCAGTACTTC. Translated: CASSLGAGRDYEQYF.

The chain carries TRBV6-2 or TRBV6-3 and TRBJ2-2; TRBD1 aligns across 7 bases. Per the germline V gene, CDR1 is MNHEY and CDR2 is SVGEGT. This CDR3 has 19 residues. The ends lost 6 bases at V and 13 bases at J; junction bases unmatched: 29. CDR3 DNA sequence: TGTGCCAGCAGCCCACGGACAGGCCGTGTCCGCCTCTCACTCACGGGGCTGTTTTTT. Translation gives CASSPRTGRVRLSLTGLFF.

The chain links TRBV10-2 to TRBJ2-5; 8 bases line up with TRBD2. The CDR3 is 14 residues long. V was clipped by 8 bases and J by 3 bases; unmatched bases: 8. Germline CDR1 and CDR2: WSHSY and SAAADI. CDR3 loop: CASSPSGHKETQYF. The DNA of the CDR3 is TGCGCCAGCTCCCCTAGCGGGCATAAAGAGACCCAGTACTTC.

This chain joins TRBV28 and TRBJ2-5; D ambiguous. Germline CDR1 is MDHEN and CDR2 is SYDVKM. The V end was cut by 4 bases, the J end by 0 bases, with 12 bases between. The CDR3 totals 15 residues. CDR3 sequence: CASSSYSSYQETQYF. As DNA, the CDR3 is TGTGCCAGCAGTTCTTACTCATCGTACCAAGAGACCCAGTACTTC. The full variable domain, rest sourced from reference TRBV28 and TRBJ2-5, is DVKVTQSSRYLVKRTGEKVFLECVQDMDHENMFWYRQDPGLGLRLIYFSYDVKMKEKGDIPEGYSVSREKKERFSLILESASTNQTSMYLCASSSYSSYQETQYFGPGTRLLVL.

This chain connects TRBV14 to TRBJ1-2; the match to TRBD1 covers 10 bases. This CDR3 contains 15 residues. Germline V gene sequence: CDR1 SGHDN, CDR2 FVKESK. The ends lost 1 base at V and 4 bases at J; junction bases unmatched: 3. The chain's CDR3 is CASSQVTGGVYGYTF. DNA for the CDR3: TGTGCCAGCAGCCAAGTGACAGGGGGCGTCTATGGCTACACCTTC.

This clone has just one count. The chain has TRBV19 and TRBJ1-1; 8 positions agree with TRBD1. Germline values: CDR1 LNHDA, CDR2 SQIVND (reference sequence). This CDR3 comprises 15 residues. V was pared by 5 bases and J by 4 bases, with 9 bases of the junction left unmatched. CDR3 sequence reads: CASSPDRGMGTEAFF. CDR3 bases: TGTGCCAGTAGTCCCGACAGGGGAATGGGCACTGAAGCTTTCTTT.

To note about this clone: The sample carries other DNA sequences with the same CDR3. The genes are TRBV18 and TRBJ1-1; D not resolved. There are 13 residues in the CDR3. The V and J ends lost 2 bases and 1 base respectively, with 5 bases between them. Germline V CDR1 and CDR2: KGHSH, LQKENI. The chain's CDR3 is CASSPNGNTEAFF. In nucleotides, the CDR3 is TGTGCCAGCTCACCAAACGGGAACACTGAAGCTTTCTTT.

V usage is TRBV3-1 (or the pseudogene TRBV3-2) and J usage is TRBJ2-1; maybe TRBD2 (5 bases). Looked up from germline, CDR1 is LGHDT and CDR2 is YNNKEL (reference sequence). V lost 0 bases, J lost 6 bases, and 9 bases lay in between. The CDR3 has 14 residues. CDR3 DNA: TGTGCCAGCAGCCAAGAGGACTCCCGCAATGAGCAGTTCTTC. Its translation: CASSQEDSRNEQFF.

This chain uses TRBV28 with TRBJ1-1, with no clear D. V was trimmed by 11 bases and J by 5 bases, leaving 12 bases between them. The germline V gene has CDR1 MDHEN and CDR2 SYDVKM. The CDR3 runs 11 residues. CDR3: CAARGPTEAFF. The CDR3 DNA is TGTGCCGCCCGGGGTCCAACTGAAGCTTTCTTT. The full variable domain, with the rest looked up from reference TRBV28 and TRBJ1-1, is DVKVTQSSRYLVKRTGEKVFLECVQDMDHENMFWYRQDPGLGLRLIYFSYDVKMKEKGDIPEGYSVSREKKERFSLILESASTNQTSMYLCAARGPTEAFFGQGTRLTVV.

The rearrangement links TRBV19 to TRBJ2-1, with a possible D match to TRBD1 (5 bases). The CDR3 consists of 13 residues. Per germline, CDR1 LNHDA and CDR2 SQIVND (reference sequence). V lost 5 bases and J 8 bases, leaving 13 bases between the germline ends. The CDR3 reads CASSAIRGYEQFF. The CDR3 bases are TGTGCCAGTAGTGCCATTAGGGGATATGAGCAGTTCTTC.

This clone has only one observation. This chain joins TRBV27 and TRBJ1-5; 12 nucleotides line up with TRBD1. Trimming at V came to 4 bases and at J to 13 bases, leaving 11 bases not matched to a gene. CDR1 is MNHEY, CDR2 SMNVEV, per germline (reference sequence). The CDR3 runs 15 residues. In DNA, the CDR3 is TGTGCCAGCAGTTCCCTGGGACAGGGGGCCGAAAAACAGCATTTT. This gives the protein CASSSLGQGAEKQHF.

J is TRBJ2-7 and V is TRBV7-3, with TRBD1 identical over 10 bases. The CDR3 contains 14 residues. Germline V gene sequence: CDR1 SGHTA, CDR2 FQGTGA. After removal of 2 bases from V and 8 bases from J, the junction contained 6 bases not matched to a gene. The CDR3 is CASSLSPGQGQQYF. CDR3 nucleotide sequence: TGTGCCAGCAGCTTATCGCCGGGACAGGGGCAGCAGTACTTC. The full variable domain, completed using reference TRBV7-3 and TRBJ2-7, is GAGVSQTPSNKVTEKGKYVELRCDPISGHTALYWYRQSLGQGPEFLIYFQGTGAADDSGLPNDRFFAVRPEGSVSTLKIQRTERGDSAVYLCASSLSPGQGQQYFGPGTRLTVT.

The chain recombines TRBV7-9 with TRBJ1-5; D is undetermined. This CDR3 region has 18 residues. Germline V lookup: CDR1 SEHNR, CDR2 FQNEAQ (reference sequence). V shed 0 bases and J shed 0 bases, with 15 bases lying between them. CDR3 loop: CASSLAGAADHSNQPQHF. The CDR3 DNA reads TGTGCCAGCAGCTTAGCTGGAGCAGCTGACCATAGCAATCAGCCCCAGCATTTT.